This T cell receptor beta chain was sequenced for a study of cytotoxic CD8 clonotypes in ibrutinib-treated CLL. Overall study context: Response samples were obtained once patients had received a median about 12 months of treatment, range 6 to 36. Sequenced samples delivered averages of 250,000 to 300,000 productive templates and around 90,000 productive rearrangements. Study-level findings and limits: Sampling times differed between sustained-remission and progressing patients.

Assay used: immunoSEQ multiplex PCR; TCRdb lists only in-frame clones, some missing. Counted here are approximately 84,000 clones, 86% occurring once; the ten biggest clones make up less than 6.5%. A note on this clone: The antigen is not known.

The V and J ends lost 2 bases and 2 bases, in that order; junction bases with no gene match: 6. Germline CDR1 SNHLY, CDR2 FYNNEI. The CDR3 has 16 residues. This TCR derives from a human donor with chronic lymphocytic leukemia. The sequencing here drew on PBMCs, taken before ibrutinib treatment. The chain uses TRBV2 and TRBJ2-1; 7 bases agree with TRBD2. In DNA, the CDR3 is TGTGCCAGCAGTGAACTGGAGCGGGGTACCTACAATGAGCAGTTCTTC. Amino acids: CASSELERGTYNEQFF.